What follows are 8 T cell receptor beta chains derived from one specimen sequenced in a study of blood T cell repertoires in COVID-19. Assay: immunoSEQ multiplex PCR; the TCRdb copy retains only in-frame clones and omits some. The data hold about 87,000 clones, with about four fifths observed a single time. Sequencing was carried out using peripheral blood. The receptors derive from a woman aged 65 to 85 with acute or convalescent COVID-19.

The chain recombines TRBV11-2 with TRBJ2-5; the match to TRBD2 covers 7 bases. The CDR3 runs 16 residues. Per germline, CDR1 SGHAT and CDR2 FQNNGV. V trimming: 1 base; J trimming: 4 bases; junction bases outside the gene matches: 9. CDR3 DNA: TGTGCCAGCAGCTTAGTTGTGGGGGGGATAACAGAGACCCAGTACTTC. Its translation: CASSLVVGGITETQYF.

This clone has a handful of counts. J is TRBJ1-4 and V is TRBV5-5; unclear D gene. V lost 0 bases and J 8 bases, leaving 11 bases between the germline ends. Germline V gene lookup returns CDR1 SGHKS and CDR2 YYEKEE (reference sequence). There are 14 residues in the CDR3. The CDR3 DNA reads TGTGCCAGCAGCTTGGCCTATTCGGAGGAAAAACTGTTTTTT. Protein product: CASSLAYSEEKLFF. Filled out from reference TRBV5-5 and TRBJ1-4, the complete variable domain reads DAGVTQSPTHLIKTRGQQVTLRCSPISGHKSVSWYQQVLGQGPQFIFQYYEKEERGRGNFPDRFSARQFPNYSSELNVNALLLGDSALYLCASSLAYSEEKLFFGSGTQLSVL.

CDR3 sequence: CASSRLTGTGLIYEQYF. DNA of the CDR3: TGTGCCAGCAGCCGACTTACCGGGACAGGGTTAATCTACGAGCAGTACTTC. The J gene is TRBJ2-7, the V gene TRBV6-6; 9 positions match TRBD1. Germline CDR1 and CDR2: MNHNY and SVGAGI (reference sequence). CDR3 size: 17 residues. J gave up 3 bases and V 6 bases, and 15 bases lay outside the gene matches.

The gene calls are TRBV19 and TRBJ2-7, with D maybe TRBD2 (6 bases). CDR1 and CDR2 (germline): LNHDA, SQIVND (reference sequence). Trimming shortened V by 6 bases and J by 0 bases, and 12 bases separated the two germline ends. The CDR3 totals 14 residues. CDR3 nucleotide sequence: TGTGCCAGTAGCGAACAGACTAGCTCCTACGAGCAGTACTTC. Amino acid sequence: CASSEQTSSYEQYF.

The CDR3 is CATSDAGAPSETQYF. DNA of the CDR3: TGTGCCACCAGTGACGCGGGGGCCCCCTCGGAGACCCAGTACTTC. The rearrangement joins TRBV24-1 to TRBJ2-5, with a possible D match to TRBD2 (7 bases). Trimming removed 4 bases from V and 5 bases from J, with 16 bases in between. Germline V gives CDR1 KGHDR, CDR2 SFDVKD. There are 15 residues in the CDR3.

The CDR3 region is CAFQRGGSGANVLTF. The CDR3 bases are TGTGCCTTCCAACGAGGGGGCTCTGGGGCCAACGTCCTGACTTTC. The chain combines TRBV30 with TRBJ2-6, with D possibly being TRBD1 (6 bases). V gave up 7 bases and J gave up 0 bases, with 13 bases separating them. Germline CDR1 GTSNPN, CDR2 SVGIG (reference sequence). This CDR3 is 15 amino acids long.

The J gene is TRBJ2-3, the V gene TRBV18; D is perhaps TRBD1 (5 bases). Per the germline V gene, CDR1 is KGHSH and CDR2 is LQKENI. This CDR3 has 13 residues. The germline V and J ends were trimmed by 1 base and 6 bases, with 8 bases remaining between them. Here the CDR3 reads CASSPQSGDTQYF. CDR3 coding DNA: TGTGCCAGCTCACCACAATCAGGGGATACGCAGTATTTT. The variable domain in full, completed from reference TRBV18 and TRBJ2-3, reads NAGVMQNPRHLVRRRGQEARLRCSPMKGHSHVYWYRQLPEEGLKFMVYLQKENIIDESGMPKERFSAEFPKEGPSILRIQQVVRGDSAAYFCASSPQSGDTQYFGPGTRLTVL.

The chain uses TRBV7-2 and TRBJ1-6; D uncertain. The CDR3 loop spans 12 amino acids. CDR1 is SGHTA, CDR2 FQGNSA, per germline. V dropped 8 bases and J dropped 10 bases, with 12 bases sitting between them. CDR3 nucleotides: TGTGCCAGCGGAGGACCCGGATCACCCCTCCACTTT. The encoded protein is CASGGPGSPLHF.